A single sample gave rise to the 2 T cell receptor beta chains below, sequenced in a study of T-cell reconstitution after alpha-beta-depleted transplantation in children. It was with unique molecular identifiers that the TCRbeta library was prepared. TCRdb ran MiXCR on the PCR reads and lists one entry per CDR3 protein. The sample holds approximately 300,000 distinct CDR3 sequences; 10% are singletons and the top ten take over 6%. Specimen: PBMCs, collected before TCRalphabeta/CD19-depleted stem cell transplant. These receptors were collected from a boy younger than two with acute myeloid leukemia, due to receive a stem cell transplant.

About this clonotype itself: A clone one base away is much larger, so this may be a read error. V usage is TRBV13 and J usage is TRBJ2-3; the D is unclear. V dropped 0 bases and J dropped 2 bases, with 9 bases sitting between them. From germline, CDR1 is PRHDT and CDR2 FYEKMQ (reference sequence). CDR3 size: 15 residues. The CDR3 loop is CASSLGAPLTDTQYF. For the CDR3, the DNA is TGTGCCAGCAGCTTAGGGGCCCCGCTCACAGATACGCAGTATTTT.

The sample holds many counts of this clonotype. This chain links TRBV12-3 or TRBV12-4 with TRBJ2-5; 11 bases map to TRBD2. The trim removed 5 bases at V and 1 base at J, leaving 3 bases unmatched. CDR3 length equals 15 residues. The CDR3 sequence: CASSPGTSGQETQYF. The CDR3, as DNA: TGTGCCAGCAGTCCCGGGACTAGCGGCCAAGAGACCCAGTACTTC.